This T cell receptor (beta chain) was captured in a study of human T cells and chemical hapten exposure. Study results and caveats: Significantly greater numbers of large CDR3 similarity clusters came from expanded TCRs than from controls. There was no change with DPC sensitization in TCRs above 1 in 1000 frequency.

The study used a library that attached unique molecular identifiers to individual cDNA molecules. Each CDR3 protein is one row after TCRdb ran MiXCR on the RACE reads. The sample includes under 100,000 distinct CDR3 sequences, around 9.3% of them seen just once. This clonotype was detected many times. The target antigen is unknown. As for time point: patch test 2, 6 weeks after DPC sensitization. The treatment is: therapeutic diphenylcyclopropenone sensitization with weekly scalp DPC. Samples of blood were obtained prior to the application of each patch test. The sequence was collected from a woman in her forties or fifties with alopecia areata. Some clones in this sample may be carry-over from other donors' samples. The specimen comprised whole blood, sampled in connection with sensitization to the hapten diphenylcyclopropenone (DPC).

This CDR3 reads CASREQPSGRADEQYF. The CDR3 DNA reads as TGTGCCAGCAGAGAACAACCTAGCGGGAGGGCCGACGAGCAGTACTTC. The V and J genes are TRBV6-1 and TRBJ2-7; 12 nucleotides match TRBD2. This CDR3 is built from 16 residues. Germline V gives CDR1 MNHNS, CDR2 SASEGT. V lost 6 bases, J lost 5 bases, and 11 bases stayed unmatched.